This T cell receptor (beta chain) was sequenced during a study of shared clonotypes between healthy human individuals. Clones were sequenced by immunoSEQ multiplex PCR, and TCRdb holds only the in-frame ones, with some missing. Among hundreds of thousands of clones listed, less than 98% were seen once. V lost 4 bases to trimming and J lost 0 bases; unmatched junction nucleotides: 1. Germline V lookup: CDR1 MGHRA, CDR2 YSYEKL. This CDR3 region has 17 residues. CD4+ cell separation produced CD45RA+ naive and CD45RA-negative memory subsets. The rearrangement links TRBV4-1 to TRBJ2-6; 12 bases are shared with TRBD2. The clonotype was recovered from a woman younger than 45 in good health. Sequenced input: naive CD4+ T cells sorted from blood. The subset is: CD45RA+ positively selected. CDR3 nucleotides: TGCGCCAGCAGCCCGACTAGCGGGAGCTCTGGGGCCAACGTCCTGACTTTC. Translating it yields CASSPTSGSSGANVLTF.